These T cell receptor beta chains were read from a single sample in a study of early T cells in non-severe SARS-CoV-2 infection. TCRdb processed the 5' RACE reads anew with MiXCR; each CDR3 protein has one entry. This sample has about 40,000 distinct CDR3 sequences, with 4.5% to 5% found just once. The sequenced sample consisted of whole blood. Receptors were obtained from an adult who was a healthcare worker with PCR-confirmed SARS-CoV-2 infection or an uninfected control (not recorded which). Each CDR3 is given with its conserved first and last residue. A D gene is named only where the DNA matches it firmly. Clone size appears in some rows only: once, few, many, or a class for an expanded clone.

TRBV18	NA	TRBJ1-3	many	CASSPGTGSSSGNTIYF	TGTGCCAGCTCACCTGGCACAGGGTCTTCCTCTGGAAACACCATATATTTT
TRBV5-1	TRBD2	TRBJ2-1	many	CASSLGRGGTYNEQFF	TGCGCCAGCAGCTTGGGGCGCGGGGGGACCTACAATGAGCAGTTCTTC
TRBV12-3/TRBV12-4	NA	TRBJ2-5	NA	CASSTHSGQETQYF	TGTGCCAGCAGTACCCACTCCGGACAAGAGACCCAGTACTTC
TRBV18	NA	TRBJ1-5	many	CASSKDSNQPQHF	TGTGCCAGCTCAAAAGATAGCAATCAGCCCCAGCATTTT
TRBV28	TRBD1	TRBJ1-4	many	CASRVQGINEKLFF	TGTGCCAGCAGAGTACAGGGGATCAATGAAAAACTGTTTTTT
TRBV28	NA	TRBJ1-5	many	CASSPLGQPQHF	TGTGCCAGCAGCCCTCTCGGTCAGCCCCAGCATTTT
TRBV28	NA	TRBJ2-5	many	CASSPRREEETQYF	TGTGCCAGCAGTCCTCGGAGGGAGGAGGAGACCCAGTACTTC
TRBV4-2	TRBD1	TRBJ2-7	many	CASSRDRAGSYEQYF	TGTGCCAGCAGCCGGGACAGGGCTGGATCCTACGAGCAGTACTTC
TRBV9	NA	TRBJ2-1	NA	CASSPGTEQFF	TGTGCCAGCAGCCCCGGGACTGAGCAGTTCTTC
TRBV7-3	TRBD1	TRBJ1-1	NA	CASSSRGGTGGNTEAFF	TGTGCCAGCAGCTCCCGCGGTGGGACAGGGGGGAACACTGAAGCTTTCTTT
TRBV5-4	NA	TRBJ2-1	many	CASSHKDRRAGEQFF	TGTGCCAGCAGCCATAAAGACCGACGGGCGGGTGAGCAGTTCTTC
TRBV18	NA	TRBJ2-7	many	CASSPSLYEQYF	TGTGCCAGCTCACCGTCGCTCTACGAGCAGTACTTC
TRBV3-1	TRBD1	TRBJ2-7	few	CASSLGTGGDEQYF	TGTGCCAGCAGCCTTGGGACAGGGGGTGACGAGCAGTACTTC
TRBV5-6	TRBD1	TRBJ1-4	NA	CASSLGTGGNEKLFF	TGTGCCAGCAGCCTCGGGACAGGGGGCAATGAAAAACTGTTTTTT
TRBV14	TRBD1	TRBJ1-4	many	CASSPTGLVEKLFF	TGTGCCAGCAGCCCGACAGGGCTCGTGGAAAAACTGTTTTTT